The clone carrying this T cell receptor beta chain was picked up many times. This sample was included in a study of neurological immune-mediated disorders. The cDNA was generated by 5'RACE with 10-nucleotide random UMIs. TCRdb reprocessed the 5' RACE reads with MiXCR, giving one entry per CDR3 protein. The table has 65,000 to 70,000 distinct CDR3 sequences, approximately 4.1% seen once. This CDR3 is 17 amino acids long. Trimming took 0 bases from V and 2 from J, leaving 14 bases between them. Germline loops: CDR1 ENHRY, CDR2 SYGVKD. The receptor was derived from a man between 50 and 59 years old with multiple sclerosis. Sequenced input: PBMCs. The chain has TRBV10-3 and TRBJ2-1; no clear D gene. The CDR3 here is CAISESRSSPPYNEQFF. CDR3 DNA: TGTGCCATCAGTGAGTCGAGATCTAGTCCACCCTACAATGAGCAGTTCTTC.